Detailed here is one T cell receptor beta chain. This clone is classified as medium-sized (0.01 to 0.1%). Its specific antigen is unknown. No base quality information exists; no much larger clone differs at one position. Genomic DNA was extracted with the QIAamp DNA kit from frozen aliquots of unsorted single-cell suspensions. The tumour samples consisted of surgically resected non-small cell lung cancer tissue. Tissues were received within 2 hours of resection and processed immediately into single-cell suspensions. Tissue was broken up mechanically, digested enzymatically with DNase I, collagenase I and hyaluronidase for roughly 32 minutes at 37 degrees C, and then filtered and RBC-lysed. A two-step multiplex PCR was used to amplify TCR-beta CDR3 regions from genomic DNA, and Illumina-compatible adaptors were added in the second step. TCR-beta immunosequencing was carried out on an Illumina platform through the commercial immunoSEQ service. From the authors' description of their analysis: Repertoires were described by productive clonality and by Top 10 Clones, which is the percentage of T-cell templates coming from the ten most frequent sequences. Productive clonality ranged from 0 to 1, with 1 indicating a monoclonal population. Tumour-associated clones, identified using log10 scatter plots, were defined as sequences that made up at least 0.1% of tumour T-cell templates and were not found in the matched non-adjacent lung. Two-group comparisons used Student's t-tests, stages used ANOVA, and relationships used linear regression, analysed in GraphPad Prism7 and R. TCRdb limited this immuneACCESS table to in-frame rearrangements with V and J called. A share of clones is missing; checked studies link under half to unresolved V genes, and the rest is unexplained. That table is the source of V, J and clone size, and D and trimming were worked out from the DNA. The sample has about 14,000 clones on record, over 70% of them singletons. The ten largest clones take up 11% of the sample.

The data derive from a study of immune cell composition in non-small cell lung cancer (dated by TCRdb to the late 2010s). Regarding the complete study: Histologic subtype, mainly lung adenocarcinoma or squamous cell carcinoma, was assigned on the basis of H&E together with p63, CK5, Napsin A and TTF-1 immunohistochemistry. Adaptive Biotechnologies TCR-beta sequencing was carried out on 34 to 35 paired NSCLC tumour and non-adjacent lung specimens, as well as on about two dozen tumour-only specimens. Supplementary cohort #1, approximately 10 lung adenocarcinoma cases, had paired tumour/lung TCR-beta sequencing and TIL populations generated to assess tumour reactivity. A handful of tumour specimens with TCR-beta data were rare histological subtypes and were excluded from the subtype comparisons. Beyond this particular receptor, the publication reports: Lung squamous cell carcinoma tumours had significantly higher Top 10 clone scores and productive clonality than lung adenocarcinoma tumours. No significant correlation was found between smoking pack-years and tumour TCR-beta clonality. Tumour-associated clones >0.5% occurred in nearly half of NSCLC cases: under 40% of adenocarcinomas versus 75% of squamous carcinomas. In some ten adenocarcinoma cases, a strong correlation was found between maximal tumour-associated clone frequency and TIL tumour reactivity, whereas no such correlation was found between overall clonality and TIL tumour reactivity. Only 10 or so cases were included in the reactivity cohort, and sequence sharing between tumour-reactive clones and the dominant in vivo tumour-associated clones was not shown.

Specimen: lung tumor tissue. The source is a human donor with non-small cell lung cancer.

The DNA sequence reads TGTGCCAGCAGCTCACGATCACGGACTAGCGGGGACGAGCAGTACTTC. Translated, this gives CASSSRSRTSGDEQYF. This sequence uses TRBV7-9 and TRBJ2-7; 12 central bases correspond to TRBD2. Its CDR3 holds 16 amino acids, cysteine through phenylalanine. Only the CDR3 DNA stays, 48 bases, in frame from base 1. Trimming leaves V shorter by 4 bases and J shorter by 5 bases, with the junction holding 9 bases beyond the gene matches. CDR1 and CDR2 were assigned from the germline V gene (reference sequence) as SEHNR and FQNEAQ. Reference TRBV7-9 and TRBJ2-7 proteins supply the regions before and after the CDR3; the full variable domain is: DTGVSQNPRHKITKRGQNVTFRCDPISEHNRLYWYRQTLGQGPEFLTYFQNEAQLEKSRLLSDRFSAERPKGSFSTLEIQRTEQGDSAMYLCASSSRSRTSGDEQYFGPGTRLTVT.